A single sample is the source of the 27 T cell receptor beta chains below, sequenced in a study of blood T cells in healthy people across ages. PCR was performed a second time for roughly 7 to 11 cycles using a sample-barcoded 5' primer and a J-beta primer mix. TCRdb reanalysed the 5' RACE reads using MiXCR and keeps one entry per CDR3 protein. The repertoire holds more than 800,000 distinct CDR3 sequences, 40% to 55% seen once, with 15% to 20% in the top ten. The sequenced sample was blood. Receptor source: a woman aged 55 to 70 in good health.

This clonotype has a single count. The chain links TRBV5-1 to TRBJ2-2, with a weak D call TRBD2 (5 bases). V was cut by 4 bases and J by 7 bases, with 17 bases left in between. This CDR3 contains 15 residues. The germline V gene encodes CDR1 SGHRS and CDR2 YFSETQ. This CDR3 is CASSTTLSSNGELFF. The CDR3 nucleotides are TGCGCCAGCAGCACCACCCTATCTAGCAACGGGGAGCTGTTTTTT.

This clonotype was observed once. The V gene is TRBV20-1, the J gene TRBJ2-3, with D hard to call. The V end was cut by 8 bases, the J end by 0 bases, with 12 bases between. Looked up from germline, CDR1 is DFQATT and CDR2 is SNEGSKA (reference sequence). The CDR3 runs 13 residues. The CDR3 DNA follows: TGCAGTCCTGGACCCGATAGCACAGATACGCAGTATTTT. It encodes CSPGPDSTDTQYF.

The chain joins TRBV29-1 to TRBJ1-1, with D unresolved. The CDR3 spans 12 residues. The V end was cut by 4 bases, the J end by 1 base, with 7 bases between. Germline V CDR1 and CDR2: SQVTM, ANQGSEA. Here the CDR3 DNA reads TGCAGCGTTGTCGGGGAGAACACTGAAGCTTTCTTT. Its protein product is CSVVGENTEAFF.

V gene TRBV20-1 combines with J gene TRBJ2-3; 12 positions match TRBD2. Germline trimming cut 1 base from V and 2 bases from J; bases unmatched to any gene: 7. CDR3 length equals 17 residues. Germline values: CDR1 DFQATT, CDR2 SNEGSKA (reference sequence). CDR3 in amino acids: CSARATSGGIITDTQYF. For the CDR3, the DNA is TGCAGTGCTAGAGCGACTAGCGGGGGAATAATCACAGATACGCAGTATTTT.

The V gene is TRBV9, the J gene TRBJ1-2, with D tentatively TRBD1 (5 bases). Germline V lookup: CDR1 SGDLS, CDR2 YYNGEE. V gave up 7 bases and J gave up 6 bases, with 13 bases separating them. The CDR3 totals 12 residues. CDR3 in amino acids: CASLRGADGYTF. For the CDR3, the DNA is TGTGCCAGCCTTCGAGGGGCGGATGGCTACACCTTC. Looking up the rest from reference TRBV9 and TRBJ1-2 gives the full variable domain: DSGVTQTPKHLITATGQRVTLRCSPRSGDLSVYWYQQSLDQGLQFLIQYYNGEERAKGNILERFSAQQFPDLHSELNLSSLELGDSALYFCASLRGADGYTFGSGTRLTVV.

The chain combines TRBV4-1 with TRBJ2-1, with 10 nucleotides matching TRBD2. Germline loops: CDR1 MGHRA, CDR2 YSYEKL. V shed 0 bases, J shed 3 bases, and the junction held 11 bases outside the gene matches. CDR3 length: 19 residues. CDR3 nucleotides: TGCGCCAGCAGCCAAGACAGGACTAGCGGAGGACGGAGCTACAATGAGCAGTTCTTC. This gives the protein CASSQDRTSGGRSYNEQFF.

The chain has TRBV19 and TRBJ2-3, with D perhaps TRBD1 or TRBD2 (6 bases each). CDR1 LNHDA and CDR2 SQIVND come from the germline V gene (reference sequence). V lost 6 bases, J lost 0 bases, and 19 bases lay in between. The CDR3 is made up of 17 amino acids. For the CDR3, the DNA is TGTGCCAGTAGCCCTCGGGGGCGGACACTTAGCACAGATACGCAGTATTTT. Amino acid sequence: CASSPRGRTLSTDTQYF.

The chain joins TRBV2 to TRBJ2-4; D assignment may be TRBD1 or TRBD2 (5 bases each). V lost 6 bases and J 9 bases, leaving 21 bases between the germline ends. CDR1 and CDR2 (germline): SNHLY, FYNNEI. The CDR3 consists of 15 residues. DNA for the CDR3: TGTGCCAGCAGCTATGGGACCGTAGAGGAAGGCATTCAGTACTTC. Protein product: CASSYGTVEEGIQYF.

The chain is built from TRBV12-3 or TRBV12-4 and TRBJ2-3; 10 positions match TRBD2. The CDR3 spans 15 residues. V was pared by 6 bases and J by 2 bases, with 5 bases of the junction left unmatched. The CDR3 bases are TGTGCCAGCAGACTTAGCGGGAGGTTCACAGATACGCAGTATTTT. Protein: CASRLSGRFTDTQYF.

This clonotype was recorded only once. The chain is built from TRBV18 and TRBJ2-3; 9 positions agree with TRBD1. With 3 bases clipped from V and 0 bases from J, the junction kept 7 bases outside the gene matches. Germline CDR1 reads KGHSH; CDR2 reads LQKENI. The CDR3 has 17 amino acids. The CDR3 DNA sequence: TGTGCCAGCTCACCTAAAATCGGGACAGGGAGCACAGATACGCAGTATTTT. Amino acid sequence: CASSPKIGTGSTDTQYF. Based on the CDR3 plus reference TRBV18 and TRBJ2-3, the full variable domain is NAGVMQNPRHLVRRRGQEARLRCSPMKGHSHVYWYRQLPEEGLKFMVYLQKENIIDESGMPKERFSAEFPKEGPSILRIQQVVRGDSAAYFCASSPKIGTGSTDTQYFGPGTRLTVL.

This clonotype has just a few counts. The chain is built from TRBV12-3 or TRBV12-4 and TRBJ2-7; 7 nucleotides line up with TRBD1. The CDR3 contains 14 residues. The ends lost 6 bases at V and 0 bases at J; junction bases unmatched: 5. CDR3: CASSTGADSYEQYF. The CDR3 DNA follows: TGTGCCAGCAGCACAGGGGCGGACTCCTACGAGCAGTACTTC.

The chain couples TRBV7-9 to TRBJ2-7, with D unclear. Germline lookup yields CDR1 SEHNR and CDR2 FQNEAQ (reference sequence). With 10 bases removed from V and 3 bases from J, the gap between germline ends came to 10 bases. The CDR3 sequence is 11 residues long. The DNA of the CDR3 is TGTGCCACCACGGGCGGCTACGAGCAGTACTTC. This gives the protein CATTGGYEQYF.

The chain couples TRBV29-1 to TRBJ2-1; maybe TRBD1 (5 bases). CDR1 is SQVTM, CDR2 ANQGSEA, per germline. Trimming stripped 5 bases from V and 0 bases from J, with 20 bases between. The CDR3 consists of 17 residues. The CDR3 loop is CSVSNPDSASSYNEQFF. The DNA of the CDR3 is TGCAGCGTTAGTAATCCTGACAGTGCCAGCTCCTACAATGAGCAGTTCTTC.

V and J are TRBV5-5 and TRBJ2-7, with D maybe TRBD2 (5 bases). Germline V gene lookup returns CDR1 SGHKS and CDR2 YYEKEE (reference sequence). The CDR3 is 14 residues long. Deletions cut 4 bases from V and 1 base from J, with 12 bases between. CDR3 residues: CASSRLGDSYEQYF. CDR3 nucleotide sequence: TGTGCCAGCAGCCGTCTCGGGGATTCCTACGAGCAGTACTTC.

The genes are TRBV6-2 or TRBV6-3 and TRBJ2-7; 10 bases agree with TRBD2. Trimming cost V 6 bases and J 0 bases; bases outside gene matches: 8. This CDR3 is 16 amino acids long. The germline CDR1 and CDR2 sequences are MNHEY and SVGEGT. The CDR3 region is CASRPTGTSVSYEQYF. Written as DNA, the CDR3 is TGTGCCAGCAGACCCACCGGGACTAGCGTCTCCTACGAGCAGTACTTC.

The chain couples TRBV29-1 to TRBJ1-1; tentative D call: TRBD1 (5 bases). The CDR3 sequence is 13 residues long. Trimming shortened V by 0 bases and J by 4 bases, and 9 bases separated the two germline ends. Per germline, CDR1 SQVTM and CDR2 ANQGSEA. The CDR3 here is CSVEEGGSTEAFF. The CDR3 DNA reads as TGCAGCGTTGAAGAGGGGGGGAGCACTGAAGCTTTCTTT.

The gene calls are TRBV20-1 and TRBJ2-7; 7 positions match TRBD1. J gave up 1 base and V 3 bases, and 3 bases lay outside the gene matches. Germline-derived CDR1 and CDR2 are DFQATT and SNEGSKA (reference sequence). The CDR3 extends over 13 amino acids. CDR3 protein: CSASLQGSYEQYF. The CDR3 nucleotides read TGCAGTGCTAGTCTACAGGGGTCCTACGAGCAGTACTTC.

The sample holds one count of this clonotype. The J gene is TRBJ2-7, the V gene TRBV20-1, with 8 nucleotides matching TRBD2. The CDR3 has 11 amino acids. CDR1 DFQATT and CDR2 SNEGSKA come from the germline V gene (reference sequence). DNA of the CDR3: TGCAGCTCCACGGGAGGGCTCGAGCAGTACTTC. Translating gives CSSTGGLEQYF.

V and J are TRBV7-3 and TRBJ2-6; D uncertain. The germline V and J ends were trimmed by 5 bases and 0 bases, with 20 bases remaining between them. Germline V gives CDR1 SGHTA, CDR2 FQGTGA. The CDR3 loop spans 19 amino acids. CDR3 sequence: CASSPQAPTRFSGANVLTF. In nucleotides, the CDR3 is TGTGCCAGCAGCCCACAAGCCCCGACACGGTTCTCTGGGGCCAACGTCCTGACTTTC.

The V gene is TRBV6-5, the J gene TRBJ2-1, with unresolved D. The CDR3 loop spans 14 amino acids. V was pared by 7 bases and J by 7 bases, with 17 bases between. Germline assignment: CDR1 MNHEY and CDR2 SVGAGI. CDR3 sequence reads: CASNRGLGLNEQFF. CDR3 sequence (DNA): TGTGCCAGCAACAGAGGTCTAGGGCTTAATGAGCAGTTCTTC.

Comments on this clonotype: Mismatch with germline at one junction end may stem from a read error. The chain couples TRBV18 to TRBJ2-4; 9 bases are a match to TRBD1. The length of the CDR3 is 17 residues. In germline, CDR1 is KGHSH, CDR2 LQKENI. The CDR3 sequence is CANSEISPGQGGNIQYF. CDR3 coding DNA: TGTGCCAACTCAGAAATATCACCGGGACAGGGAGGAAACATTCAGTACTTC.

The chain joins TRBV28 to TRBJ1-2, with TRBD1 identical over 7 bases. Germline trimming cut 6 bases from V and 2 bases from J; bases unmatched to any gene: 9. This CDR3 contains 15 residues. CDR1 is MDHEN and CDR2 is SYDVKM in the germline V gene. CDR3 in amino acids: CASRYSDRTNYGYTF. DNA of the CDR3: TGTGCCAGCAGATACTCGGACAGGACCAACTATGGCTACACCTTC.

The V and J genes are TRBV9 and TRBJ1-2, with TRBD1 matching 9 bases. J gave up 4 bases and V 3 bases, and 4 bases lay outside the gene matches. The CDR3 is made up of 14 amino acids. Germline V gene lookup returns CDR1 SGDLS and CDR2 YYNGEE. As DNA, the CDR3 is TGTGCCAGCAGCGAGGGGACAGGGCGCTATGGCTACACCTTC. It is translated as CASSEGTGRYGYTF.

This clonotype was recorded many times. The V and J genes are TRBV28 and TRBJ2-7, with 7 bases fitting TRBD2. Per germline, CDR1 MDHEN and CDR2 SYDVKM. The CDR3 is made up of 14 amino acids. After removal of 8 bases from V and 3 bases from J, the junction contained 10 bases not matched to a gene. As DNA, the CDR3 is TGTGCCAGCGGAATAGCGGGTGTTGACTACGAGCAGTACTTC. As protein: CASGIAGVDYEQYF.

The chain joins TRBV7-9 to TRBJ2-5; D is unresolved. The CDR3 extends over 16 amino acids. Trimming shortened V by 5 bases and J by 2 bases, and 18 bases separated the two germline ends. CDR1 is SEHNR, CDR2 FQNEAQ, per germline (reference sequence). The CDR3 coding sequence is TGTGCCAGCAGCCCCCCCCTTAGGGTTGGGCAAGAGACCCAGTACTTC. Translation: CASSPPLRVGQETQYF.

The chain has TRBV15 and TRBJ2-5; 7 bases are shared with TRBD1. Germline CDR1 reads LNHNV; CDR2 reads YYDKDF (reference sequence). J gave up 6 bases and V 1 base, and 2 bases lay outside the gene matches. CDR3 length equals 13 residues. The CDR3 coding sequence is TGTGCCACCAGCAGAGTCAGGGGGAAGACCCAGTACTTC. Its protein product is CATSRVRGKTQYF.

This chain uses TRBV6-5 with TRBJ2-5, with TRBD1 matching over 9 bases. The closer fit of TRBJ2-7 to the DNA end suggests the J call may be wrong. Germline V gives CDR1 MNHEY, CDR2 SVGAGI. This CDR3 region has 14 residues. Written as DNA, the CDR3 is TGTGCCAGCAGTAAGGGACAGGGTTGGTCCGAGCAGTACTTC. Encoded protein: CASSKGQGWSEQYF.